This TCR beta chain was retrieved from a study of CD8+ T cells in alopecia areata. Findings and caveats of the study: Higher clonality than in normal scalp was seen in lesional scalp, especially alopecia totalis/universalis.

Extraction of RNA preceded its reverse transcription into cDNA, which served as the sequencing template. The assay was immunoSEQ multiplex PCR, and TCRdb's table has in-frame clones only and misses some. In the table there are about 90,000 clones, 44% of which are singletons. The CDR3 covers 17 residues. Trimming removed 3 bases at V and 4 bases at J, with 19 bases between. The germline V gene has CDR1 SGDLS and CDR2 YYNGEE. Described treatment: oral pan-JAK inhibitor, 5-10 mg twice daily. Concerning this clone: Antigen specificity is unknown.

This chain links TRBV9 with TRBJ2-2; D possibly uses TRBD1 or TRBD2 (5 bases each). This TCR derives from a human donor with alopecia areata. Sequencing was performed on CD8+ T cells sorted from blood, taken at week 24, from a patient treated with tofacitinib. The CDR3 bases are TGTGCCAGCAGCGCCCCGAAGGGACGGACCGTCACCGGGGAGCTGTTTTTT. This translates into CASSAPKGRTVTGELFF.